This T cell receptor (beta chain) appears in the sequencing data of a study of CD8+ T cells in alopecia areata. As to this clone: At one end, the junction sequence differs from germline, possibly due to a read error.

As the sequencing template, cDNA was produced by extracting RNA and reverse transcribing it. Profiled with immunoSEQ multiplex PCR; TCRdb holds only in-frame clones, not every one. In the table there are some 110,000 clones, less than 70% of which are singletons. The CDR3 has 14 amino acids. Germline assignment: CDR1 SGHRS and CDR2 YFSETQ. The sequence was collected from a human donor in good health. The V gene is TRBV5-1, the J gene TRBJ1-2; D is undetermined. Input material: CD4+ T cells sorted from blood. The CDR3, as DNA: TGCGCCAGCAGCTTGTCAGGTCCCCTCGGTGGCTATACCTTC. This encodes CASSLSGPLGGYTF.